Each of the 19 T cell receptor beta chains below was sequenced from the same sample in a study of T cells in Graves' hyperthyroidism and ophthalmopathy. Amplified regions were TCR beta CDR3 sequences from RNA transcripts. A first-round RT-PCR of the TCR CDR3 used the HTBI primer set. TCRdb processed the multiplex PCR reads anew with MiXCR; each CDR3 protein has one entry. The sample lists under 350,000 distinct CDR3 sequences, approximately 17% occurring once. Sequencing input: blood. These receptors originate from a woman aged 55-75 years with Graves' ophthalmopathy.

The chain recombines TRBV25-1 with TRBJ1-5; D is perhaps TRBD1 (5 bases). Looked up from germline, CDR1 is MGHDK and CDR2 is SYGVNS. Trimming left V 6 bases short and J 13 bases short, with 10 bases between. CDR3 length: 10 residues. The CDR3 loop is CASRFTGQHF. The CDR3 DNA sequence: TGTGCCAGCAGGTTCACAGGTCAGCATTTT.

As for this clonotype: A much larger clone sits a single nucleotide away, making a read error possible. The chain combines TRBV29-1 with TRBJ1-2, with TRBD1 matching over 7 bases. The CDR3 loop spans 11 amino acids. CDR1 is SQVTM and CDR2 is ANQGSEA in the germline V gene. CDR3 in amino acids: CSLGQDYSYTF. DNA for the CDR3: TGCAGCCTTGGACAGGACTATAGCTACACCTTC. Using reference TRBV29-1 and TRBJ1-2 for the parts outside the CDR3, the full variable domain is SAVISQKPSRDICQRGTSLTIQCQVDSQVTMMFWYRQQPGQSLTLIATANQGSEATYESGFVIDKFPISRPNLTFSTLTVSNMSPEDSSIYLCSLGQDYSYTFGSGTRLTVV.

The table lists this clonotype with a few counts. This chain uses TRBV19 with TRBJ2-2; 9 nucleotides line up with TRBD2. The junction had 6 bases not matched to a gene; V was cut back by 9 bases and J by 1 base. Germline V gene data show CDR1 as LNHDA and CDR2 as SQIVND (reference sequence). The CDR3 loop spans 15 amino acids. The CDR3 bases are TGTGCCAGCCTAGCGGGAAGGTTGAACACCGGGGAGCTGTTTTTT. As protein: CASLAGRLNTGELFF. Full variable domain (outside the CDR3, taken from reference TRBV19 and TRBJ2-2): DGGITQSPKYLFRKEGQNVTLSCEQNLNHDAMYWYRQDPGQGLRLIYYSQIVNDFQKGDIAEGYSVSREKKESFPLTVTSAQKNPTAFYLCASLAGRLNTGELFFGEGSRLTVL.

The chain is built from TRBV7-9 and TRBJ2-7, with D possibly TRBD1 on 5 matching bases. CDR3 size: 15 residues. The germline V gene has CDR1 SEHNR and CDR2 FQNEAQ (reference sequence). V dropped 4 bases and J dropped 0 bases, with 13 bases sitting between them. CDR3 region: CASSWDDRLSYEQYF. CDR3 coding DNA: TGTGCCAGCAGCTGGGATGACAGACTCTCCTACGAGCAGTACTTC.

This clonotype was picked up many times. J is TRBJ1-1 and V is TRBV7-2, with D tentatively TRBD1 (5 bases). The CDR3 contains 16 residues. The germline V gene has CDR1 SGHTA and CDR2 FQGNSA. Trimming pared 5 bases from V and 0 bases from J, leaving 16 bases between. The CDR3 bases are TGTGCCAGCAGCCCAAGGGACCGAAGATTGAACACTGAAGCTTTCTTT. Translation gives CASSPRDRRLNTEAFF.

The chain carries TRBV20-1 and TRBJ1-6; no clear D gene. V lost 0 bases, J lost 9 bases, and 12 bases lay in between. This CDR3 has 14 residues. Germline-derived CDR1 and CDR2 are DFQATT and SNEGSKA (reference sequence). DNA for the CDR3: TGCAGTGCTAGAGACAACAAATCTTCTTCACCCCTCCACTTT. It yields the protein CSARDNKSSSPLHF.

This clonotype was detected only a few times. The J gene is TRBJ1-5, the V gene TRBV6-1, with no clear D. The CDR3 loop spans 13 amino acids. Germline V gene data show CDR1 as MNHNS and CDR2 as SASEGT. V shed 5 bases and J shed 4 bases, with 9 bases lying between them. Here the CDR3 DNA reads TGTGCCAGCAGTACCGACATAAATCAGCCCCAGCATTTT. Amino acids: CASSTDINQPQHF.

This clonotype was counted many times. The V gene is TRBV27, the J gene TRBJ1-6; D is undetermined. Germline V gene lookup returns CDR1 MNHEY and CDR2 SMNVEV (reference sequence). The CDR3 is 13 residues long. The V gene lost 6 bases and the J gene lost 4 bases, with 7 bases spanning the gap. CDR3 sequence: CASRTQYNSPLHF. The CDR3 DNA reads as TGTGCCAGCAGGACACAGTATAATTCACCCCTCCACTTT.

This clonotype was observed at least ten times. The chain is built from TRBV6-6 and TRBJ2-7; D is perhaps TRBD1 (5 bases). Trimming left V 0 bases short and J 4 bases short, with 7 bases between. CDR3 length equals 13 residues. The germline CDR1 and CDR2 sequences are MNHNY and SVGAGI (reference sequence). DNA for the CDR3: TGTGCCAGCAGTTACTCGAGACAGTACGAGCAGTACTTC. This sequence encodes CASSYSRQYEQYF.

This clonotype was observed many times. This sequence joins TRBV6-2 or TRBV6-3 and TRBJ1-5; D call uncertain. V gave up 2 bases and J gave up 7 bases, with 6 bases separating them. The CDR3 has 12 amino acids. The germline CDR1 and CDR2 sequences are MNHEY and SVGEGT. The CDR3 DNA sequence: TGTGCCAGCAGTTACGGGCGGCAGCCCCAGCATTTT. Its translation: CASSYGRQPQHF.

This clonotype showed up many times. V gene TRBV10-3 combines with J gene TRBJ1-1; D unclear. The V end lost 6 bases, the J end lost 2 bases, and 13 bases lay between the germline ends. CDR1 is ENHRY, CDR2 SYGVKD, per germline. The CDR3 is made up of 14 amino acids. CDR3 in amino acids: CAISQTTSNTEAFF. The CDR3 DNA follows: TGTGCCATCAGCCAGACCACTTCAAACACTGAAGCTTTCTTT.

This clonotype was observed many times. The V gene is TRBV3-1, the J gene TRBJ2-7; TRBD2 might be the D (5 bases). V shed 1 base and J shed 7 bases, with 17 bases lying between them. The CDR3 loop spans 15 amino acids. The germline V gene encodes CDR1 LGHDT and CDR2 YNNKEL (reference sequence). CDR3 residues: CASSQAAASSLEQYF. As DNA, the CDR3 is TGTGCCAGCAGCCAAGCCGCGGCTAGCTCGTTAGAGCAGTACTTC.

This clonotype was seen many times. The gene calls are TRBV18 and TRBJ1-5; D is unresolved. The CDR3 is 16 amino acids. Germline values: CDR1 KGHSH, CDR2 LQKENI. Trimming stripped 2 bases from V and 0 bases from J, with 11 bases between. The CDR3: CASSPGQTNSNQPQHF. The CDR3 nucleotides read TGTGCCAGCTCACCAGGGCAGACTAATAGCAATCAGCCCCAGCATTTT.

This clonotype was recorded at least ten times. The CDR3 sequence is CSAAPGGTMNTEAFF. CDR3 bases: TGCAGTGCTGCTCCAGGGGGTACCATGAACACTGAAGCTTTCTTT. The chain joins TRBV20-1 to TRBJ1-1, with 7 bases matching TRBD1. The CDR3 spans 15 residues. With 5 bases clipped from V and 0 bases from J, the junction kept 9 bases outside the gene matches. Germline assignment: CDR1 DFQATT and CDR2 SNEGSKA (reference sequence).

This clonotype was picked up many times. The V gene is TRBV11-2, the J gene TRBJ2-7; the match to TRBD2 covers 8 bases. Germline V gene lookup returns CDR1 SGHAT and CDR2 FQNNGV. CDR3 length equals 14 residues. The ends lost 5 bases at V and 9 bases at J; junction bases unmatched: 12. In DNA form, the CDR3 reads TGTGCCAGCAGCCCACTAGCGGTCCACAGCACGCAGTACTTC. It is translated as CASSPLAVHSTQYF. Full variable domain (remainder filled in from reference TRBV11-2 and TRBJ2-7): EAGVAQSPRYKIIEKRQSVAFWCNPISGHATLYWYQQILGQGPKLLIQFQNNGVVDDSQLPKDRFSAERLKGVDSTLKIQPAKLEDSAVYLCASSPLAVHSTQYFGPGTRLTVT.

This clonotype was detected ten times or more. The V call is TRBV29-1, the J call TRBJ1-1; D is undetermined. V was pared by 4 bases and J by 2 bases, with 11 bases between. The V gene's germline CDR1 is SQVTM and CDR2 ANQGSEA. This CDR3 contains 13 residues. In DNA form, the CDR3 reads TGCAGCGTTGGCGGCAGATACAACACTGAAGCTTTCTTT. The encoded protein is CSVGGRYNTEAFF. Full variable domain (missing parts from reference TRBV29-1 and TRBJ1-1): SAVISQKPSRDICQRGTSLTIQCQVDSQVTMMFWYRQQPGQSLTLIATANQGSEATYESGFVIDKFPISRPNLTFSTLTVSNMSPEDSSIYLCSVGGRYNTEAFFGQGTRLTVV.

J is TRBJ1-1 and V is TRBV4-3, with D possibly TRBD1 on 5 matching bases. The CDR3 sequence is 15 residues long. Per germline, CDR1 LGHNA and CDR2 YSLEER. Trimming removed 1 base at V and 1 base at J, with 10 bases between. This CDR3 reads CASSQGGRENTEAFF. CDR3 in DNA: TGCGCCAGCAGCCAAGGGGGACGGGAGAACACTGAAGCTTTCTTT.

This clonotype was seen only a few times. This may stem from a read error, because a much larger clone lies one nucleotide away. V is TRBV20-1 and J is TRBJ2-5; a possible D gene is TRBD2 (6 bases). Per germline, CDR1 DFQATT and CDR2 SNEGSKA (reference sequence). The length of the CDR3 is 15 residues. The ends were cut back, 2 bases at V and 7 bases at J, with 20 bases in the middle. Written as DNA, the CDR3 is TGCAGTGCTAGAAACCATCCGGGACTCGAAGGGACCCAGTACTTC. It specifies CSARNHPGLEGTQYF.

This clonotype was seen many times. The chain couples TRBV7-2 to TRBJ2-7, with 8 bases aligning to TRBD1. The J segment lost 2 bases and the V segment lost 4 bases, leaving 7 bases of the junction unmatched. This CDR3 region has 15 residues. Germline CDR1 and CDR2: SGHTA and FQGNSA. The CDR3 loop is CASSSMGQVTYEQYF. The CDR3 DNA follows: TGTGCCAGCAGCTCGATGGGACAGGTGACCTACGAGCAGTACTTC.